This T cell receptor (beta chain) stems from a study of blood T cell repertoires in COVID-19 (TCRdb year 2020). Looking at the study overall: Collaborator samples came from the United States, Italy and Spain and covered acute and convalescent phases of COVID-19. HLA class I and class II types, where available, came from metadata supplied by the sample provider rather than from assay-based typing. The samples were drawn from the first 160 participants of the ongoing ImmuneRACE study and from 1,200 or so subjects provided by 6 global collaborators. The material from the prospective study consisted of cDNA or gDNA derived from T cells, B-cell-depleted T cells, or PBMCs. A de-identified subject ID, COVID-19 status, age in years and sex were almost always included in the sample metadata. The repertoires were released in a freely available public database meant as a resource for research on the immune response to SARS-CoV-2. The dataset comprised deeply sampled blood TCRbeta repertoires from subjects exposed to, actively infected with, or recovered from COVID-19. General findings and caveats noted by the study authors: How much clinical and demographic metadata was included differed by source and by participant, and the metadata was provided uncurated.

Each collaborating institution followed its own protocols to collect whole blood in K2EDTA tubes. Collaborator samples were shipped for TCRbeta analysis as frozen whole blood, isolated PBMCs, or DNA extracted from either sample type. Turning to this clone: No antigen is known for it. Qualities for individual bases were not recorded, and no much larger clone is one base off.

The immunoSEQ Assay, a bias-controlled multiplex PCR, was used to amplify TCRbeta CDR3 regions from genomic DNA. Turning to the authors' computational methods: Nucleated cell counts per sample were estimated from amplification of reference gene primers within the assay. To quantify the absolute abundance of each unique TCRbeta CDR3 rearrangement, sequence reads were collapsed and filtered. For each sample, productive Simpson clonality was calculated by taking the square root of Simpson's diversity index across productive rearrangements. TCRdb holds this immuneACCESS table with in-frame rearrangements only. Some clones are missing; in checked studies, unresolved V genes explain under half, and the rest has no known cause. That table supplies the V and J calls and clone size; D and trimming were determined from the DNA. Here the sample has about 59,000 clones; more than 60% occur a single time. Around 19% of the sample lies in the top ten.

Inclusive of the bounding cysteine and phenylalanine, the CDR3 is 13 residues long. CDR3 DNA is the only sequence kept; it has 39 bases, read in frame from the first base. The germline V gene (reference sequence) sets CDR1 to LNHDA and CDR2 to SQIVND. V trim: 6 bases; J trim: 7 bases; unmatched bases: 3. The rearranged chain carries TRBV19 and TRBJ1-3, with TRBD1 identical over 10 junction bases. The sequence was collected from a woman in her 50s with active or convalescent COVID-19. Input material: peripheral blood. The CDR3 amino acid sequence is: CASRGQGENTIYF. Read as DNA, the sequence is TGTGCCAGTAGAGGACAGGGGGAGAACACCATATATTTT.